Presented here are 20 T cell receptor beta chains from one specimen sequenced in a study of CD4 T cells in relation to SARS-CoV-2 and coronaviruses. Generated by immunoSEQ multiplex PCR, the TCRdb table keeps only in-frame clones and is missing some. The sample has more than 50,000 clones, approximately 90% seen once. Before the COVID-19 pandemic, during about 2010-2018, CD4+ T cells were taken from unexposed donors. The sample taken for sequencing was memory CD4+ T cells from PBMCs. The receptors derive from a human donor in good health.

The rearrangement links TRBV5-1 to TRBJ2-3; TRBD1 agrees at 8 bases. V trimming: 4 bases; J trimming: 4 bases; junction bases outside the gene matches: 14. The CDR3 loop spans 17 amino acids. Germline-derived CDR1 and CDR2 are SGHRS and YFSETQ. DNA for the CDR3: TGCGCCAGCAGCAAGGAAGGACAGGGCGGGGAGGCAGATACGCAGTATTTT. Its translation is CASSKEGQGGEADTQYF.

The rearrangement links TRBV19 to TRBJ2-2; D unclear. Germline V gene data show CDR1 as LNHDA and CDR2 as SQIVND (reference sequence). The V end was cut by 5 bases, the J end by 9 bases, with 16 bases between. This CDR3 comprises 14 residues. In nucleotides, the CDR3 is TGTGCCAGTAGTCCAGTTTCAAGTATACGGGAGCTGTTTTTT. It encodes CASSPVSSIRELFF.

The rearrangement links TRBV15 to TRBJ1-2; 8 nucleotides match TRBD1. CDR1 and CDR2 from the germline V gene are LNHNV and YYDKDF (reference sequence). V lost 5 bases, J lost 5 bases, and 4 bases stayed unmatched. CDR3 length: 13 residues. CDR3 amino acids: CATSANRGYGYTF. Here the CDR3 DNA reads TGTGCCACCAGCGCTAACAGGGGGTATGGCTACACCTTC. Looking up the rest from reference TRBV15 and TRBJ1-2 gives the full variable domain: DAMVIQNPRYQVTQFGKPVTLSCSQTLNHNVMYWYQQKSSQAPKLLFHYYDKDFNNEADTPDNFQSRRPNTSFCFLDIRSPGLGDTAMYLCATSANRGYGYTFGSGTRLTVV.

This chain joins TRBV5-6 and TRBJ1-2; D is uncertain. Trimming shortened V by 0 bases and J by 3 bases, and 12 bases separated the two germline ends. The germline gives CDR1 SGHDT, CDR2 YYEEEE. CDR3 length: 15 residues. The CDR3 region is CASSLAGVMDYGYTF. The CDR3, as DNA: TGTGCCAGCAGCTTGGCCGGGGTAATGGACTATGGCTACACCTTC.

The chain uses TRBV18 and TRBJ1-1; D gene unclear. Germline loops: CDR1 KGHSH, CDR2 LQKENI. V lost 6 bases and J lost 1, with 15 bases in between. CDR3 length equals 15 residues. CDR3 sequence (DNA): TGTGCCAGCTCCCCAGCTGCACGGGGGAACACTGAAGCTTTCTTT. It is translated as CASSPAARGNTEAFF.

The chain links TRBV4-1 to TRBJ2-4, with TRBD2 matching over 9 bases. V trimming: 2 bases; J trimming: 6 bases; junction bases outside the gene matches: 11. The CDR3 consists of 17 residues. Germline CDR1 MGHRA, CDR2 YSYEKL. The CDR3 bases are TGCGCCAGCAGCCAACCCCTACGTAGCGGGAGCGGAAACATTCAGTACTTC. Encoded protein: CASSQPLRSGSGNIQYF.

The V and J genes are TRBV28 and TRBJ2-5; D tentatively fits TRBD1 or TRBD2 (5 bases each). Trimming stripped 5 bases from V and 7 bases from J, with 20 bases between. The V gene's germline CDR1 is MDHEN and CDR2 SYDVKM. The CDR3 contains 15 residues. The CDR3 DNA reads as TGTGCCAGCAGTCCCTTCGGTACGGGGACGGGGACCCAGTACTTC. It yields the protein CASSPFGTGTGTQYF.

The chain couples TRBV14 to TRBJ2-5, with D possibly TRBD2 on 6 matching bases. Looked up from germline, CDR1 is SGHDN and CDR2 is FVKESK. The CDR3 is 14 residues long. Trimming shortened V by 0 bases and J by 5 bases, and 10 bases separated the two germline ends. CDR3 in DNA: TGTGCCAGCAGCCAAGAGGGGAGGTGGGAGACCCAGTACTTC. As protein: CASSQEGRWETQYF. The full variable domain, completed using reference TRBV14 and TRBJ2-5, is EAGVTQFPSHSVIEKGQTVTLRCDPISGHDNLYWYRRVMGKEIKFLLHFVKESKQDESGMPNNRFLAERTGGTYSTLKVQPAELEDSGVYFCASSQEGRWETQYFGPGTRLLVL.

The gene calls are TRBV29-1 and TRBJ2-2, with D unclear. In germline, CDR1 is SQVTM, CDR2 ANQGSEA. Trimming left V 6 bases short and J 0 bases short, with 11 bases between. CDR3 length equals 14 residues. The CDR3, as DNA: TGCAGCGTCCGAATTAACGCGAACACCGGGGAGCTGTTTTTT. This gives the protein CSVRINANTGELFF.

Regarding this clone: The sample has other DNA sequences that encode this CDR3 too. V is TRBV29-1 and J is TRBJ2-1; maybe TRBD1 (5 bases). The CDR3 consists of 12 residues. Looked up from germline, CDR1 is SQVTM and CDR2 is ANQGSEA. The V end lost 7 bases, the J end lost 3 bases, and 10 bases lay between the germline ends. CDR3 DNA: TGCAGCGCTCTGACAGACTACAATGAGCAGTTCTTC. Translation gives CSALTDYNEQFF.

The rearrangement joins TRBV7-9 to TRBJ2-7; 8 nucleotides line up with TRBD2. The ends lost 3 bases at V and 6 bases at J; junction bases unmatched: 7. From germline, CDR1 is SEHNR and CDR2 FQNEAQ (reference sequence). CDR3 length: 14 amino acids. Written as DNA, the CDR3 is TGTGCCAGCAGCTTGGCGGGAGGACGGGGCGAGCAGTACTTC. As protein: CASSLAGGRGEQYF. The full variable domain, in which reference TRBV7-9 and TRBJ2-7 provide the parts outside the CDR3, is DTGVSQNPRHKITKRGQNVTFRCDPISEHNRLYWYRQTLGQGPEFLTYFQNEAQLEKSRLLSDRFSAERPKGSFSTLEIQRTEQGDSAMYLCASSLAGGRGEQYFGPGTRLTVT.

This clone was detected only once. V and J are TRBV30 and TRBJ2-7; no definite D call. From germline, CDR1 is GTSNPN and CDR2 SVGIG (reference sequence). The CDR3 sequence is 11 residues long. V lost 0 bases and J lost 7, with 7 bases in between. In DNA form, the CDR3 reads TGTGCCTGGAGTGTATACGGAGAGCAGTACTTC. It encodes CAWSVYGEQYF.

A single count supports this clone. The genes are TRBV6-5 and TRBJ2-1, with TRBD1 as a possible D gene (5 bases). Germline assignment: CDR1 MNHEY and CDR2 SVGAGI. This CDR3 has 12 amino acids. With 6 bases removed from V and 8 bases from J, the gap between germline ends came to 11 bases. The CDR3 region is CASSIQGDEQFF. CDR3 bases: TGTGCCAGCAGCATCCAGGGCGATGAGCAGTTCTTC.

The CDR3, as DNA: TGTGCCAGCAGTCCCGTACGCGATAGACCGGGCGGCTACACCTTC. It encodes CASSPVRDRPGGYTF. J is TRBJ1-2 and V is TRBV27; D call uncertain. Germline V gives CDR1 MNHEY, CDR2 SMNVEV (reference sequence). The CDR3 has 15 residues. Trimming removed 5 bases from V and 8 bases from J, with 21 bases in between.

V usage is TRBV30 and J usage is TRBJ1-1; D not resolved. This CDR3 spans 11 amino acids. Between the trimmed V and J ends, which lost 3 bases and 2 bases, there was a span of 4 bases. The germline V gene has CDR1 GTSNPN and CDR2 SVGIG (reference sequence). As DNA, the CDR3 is TGTGCCTGGAGACACAACACTGAAGCTTTCTTT. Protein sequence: CAWRHNTEAFF.

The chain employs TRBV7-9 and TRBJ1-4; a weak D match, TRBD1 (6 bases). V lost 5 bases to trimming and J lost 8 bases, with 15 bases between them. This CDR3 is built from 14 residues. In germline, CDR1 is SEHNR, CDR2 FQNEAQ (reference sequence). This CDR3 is CASSQAGAEEKLFF. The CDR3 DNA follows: TGTGCCAGCAGCCAGGCGGGGGCGGAAGAAAAACTGTTTTTT.

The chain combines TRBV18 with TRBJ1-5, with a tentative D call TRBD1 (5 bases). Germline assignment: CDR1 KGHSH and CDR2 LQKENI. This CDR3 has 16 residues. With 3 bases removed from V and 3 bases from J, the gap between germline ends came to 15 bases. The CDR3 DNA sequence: TGTGCCAGCTCACCGAGCGACAGCTTGCCCAATCAGCCCCAGCATTTT. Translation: CASSPSDSLPNQPQHF.

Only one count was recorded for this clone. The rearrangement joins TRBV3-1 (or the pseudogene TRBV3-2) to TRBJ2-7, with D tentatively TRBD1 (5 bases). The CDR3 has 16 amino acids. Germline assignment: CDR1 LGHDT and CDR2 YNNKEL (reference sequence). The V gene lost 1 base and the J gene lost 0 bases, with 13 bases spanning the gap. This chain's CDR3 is CASSQAPGLISYEQYF. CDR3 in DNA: TGTGCCAGCAGCCAAGCTCCAGGGCTTATCTCCTACGAGCAGTACTTC.

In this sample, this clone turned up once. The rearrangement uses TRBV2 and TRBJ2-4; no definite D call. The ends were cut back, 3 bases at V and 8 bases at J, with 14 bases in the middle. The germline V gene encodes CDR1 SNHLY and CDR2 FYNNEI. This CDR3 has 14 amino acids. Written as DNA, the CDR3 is TGTGCCAGCAGTGAGCGACCGCATGGAGACATTCAGTACTTC. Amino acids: CASSERPHGDIQYF.

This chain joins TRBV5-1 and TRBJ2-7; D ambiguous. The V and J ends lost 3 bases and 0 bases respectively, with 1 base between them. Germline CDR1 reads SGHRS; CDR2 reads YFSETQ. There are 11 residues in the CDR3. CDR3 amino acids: CASSSSYEQYF. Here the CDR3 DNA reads TGCGCCAGCAGCTCCTCCTACGAGCAGTACTTC.